The rows below give T cell receptor beta chains drawn from one sample of a study of siplizumab effects on memory and regulatory T cells. TCRdb keeps only in-frame clones here, not all; method: immunoSEQ multiplex PCR. The table lists 3,000 to 3,500 clones, more than 45% of them singletons. Their antigen targets remain unknown. The specimen was CFSE-low (dividing) CD4+ T cells sorted from an allogeneic mixed lymphocyte reaction. The source of these receptors is a human donor in good health; the cells came from an allogeneic mixed lymphocyte reaction. The CDR3 runs from the conserved cysteine through the conserved F or W. A D gene is named only where the DNA matches it firmly. Only part of the rows carry a size: once, few, many, or a class if the clone is expanded.

V: TRBV10-3; D: TRBD1; size: .; J: TRBJ1-4; CDR3: CAISGRTGANEKLFF; DNA: TGTGCCATCAGTGGGAGGACAGGAGCTAATGAAAAACTGTTTTTT
V: TRBV28; D: .; size: .; J: TRBJ1-4; CDR3: CASRKTVEKLFF; DNA: TGTGCCAGCAGGAAGACGGTAGAAAAACTGTTTTTT
V: TRBV6-6; D: TRBD1; size: few; J: TRBJ1-1; CDR3: CASRGGKAFF; DNA: TGTGCCAGCAGAGGGGGCAAAGCTTTCTTT
V: TRBV5-1; D: .; size: .; J: TRBJ2-3; CDR3: CASSQGQLTDTQYF; DNA: TGCGCCAGCAGCCAAGGACAGCTCACAGATACGCAGTATTTT
V: TRBV15; D: TRBD1; size: once; J: TRBJ1-1; CDR3: CATSRNSGGLTEAFF; DNA: TGTGCCACCAGCAGAAACTCAGGGGGCTTGACTGAAGCTTTCTTT
V: TRBV5-4; D: TRBD1; size: .; J: TRBJ1-6; CDR3: CASTPQPGQGELLHF; DNA: TGTGCCAGCACCCCTCAACCGGGACAGGGAGAACTCCTCCACTTT
V: TRBV5-4; D: .; size: .; J: TRBJ2-3; CDR3: CASSPNLGVLTDTQYF; DNA: TGTGCCAGCAGCCCGAACCTTGGAGTCCTCACAGATACGCAGTATTTT
V: TRBV9; D: .; size: .; J: TRBJ1-2; CDR3: CASSVGGVEGYTF; DNA: TGTGCCAGCAGCGTAGGAGGGGTCGAAGGCTACACCTTC
V: TRBV28; D: TRBD2; size: .; J: TRBJ2-3; CDR3: CASSPRGSGGTDTQYF; DNA: TGTGCCAGCAGTCCTCGGGGTAGCGGGGGGACAGATACGCAGTATTTT
V: TRBV7-2; D: .; size: .; J: TRBJ1-1; CDR3: CASSLNRGTEAFF; DNA: TGTGCCAGCAGCTTAAACCGGGGGACTGAAGCTTTCTTT
V: TRBV11-3; D: .; size: .; J: TRBJ2-6; CDR3: CASSLGGWGRGSGANVLTF; DNA: TGTGCCAGCAGCTTAGGAGGTTGGGGGCGAGGCTCTGGGGCCAACGTCCTGACTTTC
V: TRBV9; D: .; size: .; J: TRBJ2-3; CDR3: CASSVDSTDTQYF; DNA: TGTGCCAGCAGCGTAGATAGCACAGATACGCAGTATTTT
V: TRBV7-2; D: .; size: .; J: TRBJ2-5; CDR3: CASSRDWQETQYF; DNA: TGTGCCAGCAGCCGAGACTGGCAAGAGACCCAGTACTTC
V: TRBV7-2; D: .; size: .; J: TRBJ1-2; CDR3: CASSLGGLMGGYTF; DNA: TGTGCCAGCAGCTTAGGGGGACTCATGGGTGGCTACACCTTC
V: TRBV5-4; D: .; size: .; J: TRBJ1-5; CDR3: CASSPERADPQHF; DNA: TGTGCCAGCAGCCCTGAAAGGGCAGACCCCCAGCATTTT
V: TRBV19; D: TRBD1; size: .; J: TRBJ2-7; CDR3: CASSRDRDDLREQYF; DNA: TGTGCCAGTAGTAGGGACAGGGACGATCTGAGGGAGCAGTACTTC
V: TRBV7-7; D: TRBD2; size: once; J: TRBJ2-5; CDR3: CASSFLAGVQETQYF; DNA: TGTGCCAGCAGCTTCTTAGCGGGGGTCCAAGAGACCCAGTACTTC
V: TRBV19; D: TRBD1; size: .; J: TRBJ2-7; CDR3: CASKQGWAADYEQYF; DNA: TGTGCCAGTAAACAGGGGTGGGCCGCAGACTACGAGCAGTACTTC
V: TRBV6-5; D: TRBD1; size: .; J: TRBJ2-7; CDR3: CASSSRGPYEQYF; DNA: TGTGCCAGCAGTTCCAGGGGGCCCTACGAGCAGTACTTC
V: TRBV7-2; D: .; size: .; J: TRBJ1-5; CDR3: CASSEPGRNNQPQHF; DNA: TGTGCCAGCAGCGAACCCGGACGGAACAATCAGCCCCAGCATTTT
V: TRBV2; D: TRBD1; size: .; J: TRBJ2-7; CDR3: CAITGESYEQYF; DNA: TGTGCCATAACAGGGGAATCCTACGAGCAGTACTTC
V: TRBV7-2; D: .; size: .; J: TRBJ2-3; CDR3: CASSFFGYSTDTQYF; DNA: TGTGCCAGCAGCTTTTTCGGTTATTCCACCGATACGCAGTATTTT
V: TRBV5-5; D: TRBD2; size: .; J: TRBJ2-3; CDR3: CASSLIAGGPVNTQYF; DNA: TGTGCCAGCAGCCTAATAGCGGGGGGGCCGGTAAATACGCAGTATTTT
V: TRBV19; D: .; size: once; J: TRBJ2-5; CDR3: CASQDTGLETQYF; DNA: TGTGCCAGCCAAGATACAGGGCTGGAGACCCAGTACTTC
V: TRBV4-3; D: .; size: .; J: TRBJ1-2; CDR3: CASSQRHLQTDGYTF; DNA: TGCGCCAGCAGCCAACGACATCTTCAAACCGATGGCTACACCTTC
V: TRBV18; D: TRBD2; size: .; J: TRBJ2-2; CDR3: CASSPRRGDTGELFF; DNA: TGTGCCAGCTCGCCCCGTCGGGGGGACACCGGGGAGCTGTTTTTT
V: TRBV5-1; D: TRBD2; size: .; J: TRBJ2-1; CDR3: CASAPSGGWNEQFF; DNA: TGCGCGTCGGCCCCTAGCGGGGGGTGGAATGAGCAGTTCTTC
V: TRBV7-2; D: .; size: .; J: TRBJ2-3; CDR3: CASSLELAADTQYF; DNA: TGTGCCAGCAGCTTAGAGCTAGCTGCAGATACGCAGTATTTT
V: TRBV29-1; D: .; size: .; J: TRBJ2-7; CDR3: CSVESWGAEQYF; DNA: TGCAGCGTTGAAAGTTGGGGTGCCGAGCAGTACTTC
V: TRBV7-8; D: .; size: .; J: TRBJ2-7; CDR3: CASSLAVGREPSYEQYF; DNA: TGTGCCAGCAGCTTAGCGGTGGGCCGGGAACCCTCCTACGAGCAGTACTTC
V: TRBV7-3; D: .; size: .; J: TRBJ2-2; CDR3: CASSLMFGGGNTGELFF; DNA: TGTGCCAGCAGCTTAATGTTTGGAGGGGGGAACACCGGGGAGCTGTTTTTT
V: TRBV18; D: TRBD2; size: few; J: TRBJ2-3; CDR3: CASSPSGGGDTQYF; DNA: TGTGCCAGCTCACCTAGCGGCGGGGGTGATACGCAGTATTTT
V: TRBV18; D: .; size: .; J: TRBJ2-3; CDR3: CASSPLQGNIFTDTQYF; DNA: TGTGCCAGCTCACCTCTCCAGGGGAACATATTTACAGATACGCAGTATTTT
V: TRBV28; D: .; size: .; J: TRBJ1-2; CDR3: CASRRDRGASYGYTF; DNA: TGTGCCAGCAGGAGGGATCGGGGGGCAAGCTATGGCTACACCTTC
V: TRBV5-1; D: TRBD2; size: .; J: TRBJ2-3; CDR3: CASSWPLAGDTDTQYF; DNA: TGCGCCAGCAGCTGGCCACTAGCGGGGGACACAGATACGCAGTATTTT
V: TRBV5-1; D: TRBD2; size: few; J: TRBJ2-2; CDR3: CASSSLAGGSGELFF; DNA: TGCGCCAGCAGCTCCCTAGCGGGGGGGTCCGGGGAGCTGTTTTTT
V: TRBV5-4; D: .; size: .; J: TRBJ2-3; CDR3: CASRPTGSDTQYF; DNA: TGTGCCAGCAGACCCACAGGGAGCGATACGCAGTATTTT